This TCR beta chain is drawn from a study of T cell responses to AZD1222 COVID-19 vaccine. Sequencing was performed with immunoSEQ multiplex PCR; in TCRdb, only in-frame clones are kept and a portion is missing. This sample has approximately 160,000 clones, with 70% to 90% found just once. J was trimmed by 2 bases and V by 1 base; bases with no gene match: 3. This CDR3 has 17 residues. CDR1 MGHRA and CDR2 YSYEKL come from the germline V gene. The specimen was peripheral blood, collected on day 0 of MenACWY control vaccination. The genes are TRBV4-1 and TRBJ2-1; 12 bases are shared with TRBD2. The sequence was collected from an adult in good health. The CDR3 nucleotides read TGCGCCAGCAGCCAAGGACTAGCGGGAGTAGCCTACAATGAGCAGTTCTTC. It encodes CASSQGLAGVAYNEQFF.